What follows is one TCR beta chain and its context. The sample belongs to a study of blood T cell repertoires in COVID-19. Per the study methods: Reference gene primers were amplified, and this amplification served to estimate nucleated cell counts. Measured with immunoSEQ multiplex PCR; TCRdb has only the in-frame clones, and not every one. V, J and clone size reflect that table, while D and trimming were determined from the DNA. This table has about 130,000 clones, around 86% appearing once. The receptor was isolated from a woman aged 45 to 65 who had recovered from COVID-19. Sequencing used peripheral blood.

In DNA, the CDR3 is TGTGCCAGCAGCTTAGTCCCGAGCTCCTACAATGAGCAGTTCTTC. Encoded protein: CASSLVPSSYNEQFF. The V gene is TRBV7-2, the J gene TRBJ2-1; no reliable D call. The V end lost 1 base, the J end lost 0 bases, and 7 bases lay between the germline ends. This CDR3 contains 15 residues. CDR1 and CDR2 from the germline V gene are SGHTA and FQGNSA.